Following are 31 T cell receptor beta chains from one sample sequenced in a study of T cell repertoires in cytomegalovirus infection. These TCRs' antigens remain unknown. One entry per CDR3 protein results from TCRdb running MiXCR on the reads. Of approximately 100,000 distinct CDR3 sequences in the sample, roughly 39% were seen once. The material sequenced was CD8+ T cells from cultured PBMCs, taken from culture after CMV antigen stimulation. The receptors stem from a human donor in good health (CMV status not recorded). Some clones in this sample may be carry-over from other donors' samples.

This clonotype was counted at least ten times. The chain links TRBV14 to TRBJ1-1, with D perhaps TRBD1 (5 bases). CDR3 size: 15 residues. The V gene lost 0 bases and the J gene lost 5 bases, with 13 bases spanning the gap. Germline loops: CDR1 SGHDN, CDR2 FVKESK. As DNA, the CDR3 is TGTGCCAGCAGCCAAGACTCCGGGGGATATACTGAAGCTTTCTTT. Protein: CASSQDSGGYTEAFF.

The chain recombines TRBV12-3 or TRBV12-4 with TRBJ2-3; 8 bases agree with TRBD2. After removal of 4 bases from V and 2 bases from J, the junction contained 2 bases not matched to a gene. The CDR3 runs 14 residues. The chain's CDR3 is CASSSGGATDTQYF. The DNA of the CDR3 is TGTGCCAGCAGTTCCGGGGGGGCCACAGATACGCAGTATTTT.

The gene calls are TRBV28 and TRBJ2-3, with TRBD2 identical over 14 bases. The CDR3 is 19 amino acids. Germline lookup yields CDR1 MDHEN and CDR2 SYDVKM. The J segment lost 5 bases and the V segment lost 4 bases, leaving 14 bases of the junction unmatched. This CDR3 reads CASSSGTSGGPVGVDTQYF. The DNA for the CDR3 is TGTGCCAGCAGTTCCGGGACTAGCGGGGGCCCAGTTGGGGTAGATACGCAGTATTTT. The complete variable domain, with remaining parts taken from reference TRBV28 and TRBJ2-3, reads DVKVTQSSRYLVKRTGEKVFLECVQDMDHENMFWYRQDPGLGLRLIYFSYDVKMKEKGDIPEGYSVSREKKERFSLILESASTNQTSMYLCASSSGTSGGPVGVDTQYFGPGTRLTVL.

This clonotype has only a few counts. The chain couples TRBV7-2 to TRBJ2-7, with 9 bases fitting TRBD2. The germline V gene has CDR1 SGHTA and CDR2 FQGNSA. V shed 3 bases and J 7 bases; nucleotides not matched to a gene: 7. The CDR3 contains 14 residues. CDR3 bases: TGTGCCAGCAGCTTCGGCGGGGGGGTTAGGGAGCAGTACTTC. This gives the protein CASSFGGGVREQYF.

V is TRBV11-2 and J is TRBJ2-2; D uncertain. The V end lost 1 base, the J end lost 6 bases, and 9 bases lay between the germline ends. This CDR3 region has 14 residues. Germline V gives CDR1 SGHAT, CDR2 FQNNGV. The CDR3 nucleotides read TGTGCCAGCAGCTTAGGGATTCGGTCCGGGGAGCTGTTTTTT. This codes for CASSLGIRSGELFF.

This clonotype was counted only a few times. The rearrangement links TRBV5-5 to TRBJ2-1, with D maybe TRBD1 (5 bases). CDR1 is SGHKS, CDR2 YYEKEE, per germline (reference sequence). V was shortened by 0 bases and J by 4 bases, with 14 bases between the two germline ends. The CDR3 runs to 16 residues. The DNA of the CDR3 is TGTGCCAGCAGCTTGGATATCCTAGGGGTTTACAATGAGCAGTTCTTC. It is translated as CASSLDILGVYNEQFF.

This sequence joins TRBV7-4 and TRBJ2-7; unclear D gene. This CDR3 is built from 14 residues. The V end lost 5 bases, the J end lost 2 bases, and 13 bases lay between the germline ends. CDR1 and CDR2 from the germline V gene are SGHVT and SQSDAQ. The CDR3: CASSARSAAYEQYF. The CDR3 DNA reads TGTGCCAGCAGCGCCCGGTCCGCAGCCTACGAGCAGTACTTC.

This clonotype has just a few counts. CDR3 nucleotide sequence: TGCAGCGTTCGTACCTCCCTCGTGGAGACCCAGTACTTC. This gives the protein CSVRTSLVETQYF. This chain connects TRBV29-1 to TRBJ2-5; D remains ambiguous. This CDR3 spans 13 amino acids. Trimming took off 5 bases at V and 5 bases at J, with 15 bases between the two ends. In germline, CDR1 is SQVTM, CDR2 ANQGSEA.

The gene calls are TRBV7-8 and TRBJ1-1; D is ambiguous. Looked up from germline, CDR1 is SGHVS and CDR2 is FQNEAQ. The CDR3 spans 15 residues. V was shortened by 5 bases and J by 2 bases, with 15 bases between the two germline ends. CDR3 DNA sequence: TGTGCCAGCAGCCAGAGCTCGGTCTTTAACACTGAAGCTTTCTTT. Translating gives CASSQSSVFNTEAFF.

The chain couples TRBV7-9 to TRBJ2-5, with D possibly matching TRBD1 (5 bases). The germline V gene has CDR1 SEHNR and CDR2 FQNEAQ (reference sequence). This CDR3 has 14 residues. V was cut by 3 bases and J by 1 base, with 9 bases left in between. CDR3 in DNA: TGTGCCAGCAGCTTTAGCCAGGGCCAAGAGACCCAGTACTTC. This encodes CASSFSQGQETQYF.

The chain joins TRBV9 to TRBJ2-3, with TRBD2 matching over 7 bases. Germline trimming cut 0 bases from V and 2 bases from J; bases unmatched to any gene: 3. This CDR3 region has 15 residues. CDR1 and CDR2 (germline): SGDLS, YYNGEE. The DNA for the CDR3 is TGTGCCAGCAGCGTAGAGGCGGGGGACACAGATACGCAGTATTTT. It encodes CASSVEAGDTDTQYF.

This clonotype was found a few times. One end of the junction is discordant with germline, which a read error may explain. The chain couples TRBV5-3 to TRBJ1-5; 8 nucleotides agree with TRBD1. TRBV5-3 is flagged as an ORF with uncertain function. This CDR3 region has 16 residues. The CDR3 here is CASSFFEQGGNQPQHF. In nucleotides, the CDR3 is TGTGCCAGCAGCTTTTTTGAACAGGGGGGGAATCAGCCCCAGCATTTT.

The sample holds a few counts of this clonotype. The genes are TRBV7-9 and TRBJ1-2, with D unclear. This CDR3 is built from 13 residues. V lost 5 bases to trimming and J lost 10 bases, with 17 bases between them. CDR1 is SEHNR and CDR2 is FQNEAQ in the germline V gene (reference sequence). CDR3 sequence (DNA): TGTGCCAGCAGCCCGGCCCTGGATCGAGTCTACACCTTC. Protein: CASSPALDRVYTF.

The chain combines TRBV4-1 with TRBJ2-5; D unclear. In germline, CDR1 is MGHRA, CDR2 YSYEKL. The CDR3 extends over 15 amino acids. Deletions cut 1 base from V and 4 bases from J, with 13 bases between. The CDR3 bases are TGCGCCAGCAGCCAAGTTAGAGGATCCCCAGAGACCCAGTACTTC. Translation gives CASSQVRGSPETQYF.

In this sample, this clonotype turned up a few times. The chain employs TRBV10-3 and TRBJ1-2; weak D call: TRBD1 (5 bases). The CDR3 runs to 17 residues. Between the trimmed V and J ends, which lost 3 bases and 2 bases, there was a span of 19 bases. Germline lookup yields CDR1 ENHRY and CDR2 SYGVKD. Here the CDR3 DNA reads TGTGCCATCAGTGACCTCGGGACTTCGGAGGCGAACTATGGCTACACCTTC. Encoded protein: CAISDLGTSEANYGYTF.

The chain has TRBV6-1 and TRBJ1-5; no clear D. Trimming took off 3 bases at V and 0 bases at J, with 9 bases between the two ends. The CDR3 consists of 15 residues. Germline V lookup: CDR1 MNHNS, CDR2 SASEGT. The CDR3 sequence: CASSDMGNSNQPQHF. The CDR3 DNA follows: TGTGCCAGCAGTGACATGGGAAATAGCAATCAGCCCCAGCATTTT.

This clonotype was detected only a few times. The rearrangement joins TRBV12-3 or TRBV12-4 to TRBJ2-7, with D unresolved. CDR3 size: 14 residues. The germline V and J ends were trimmed by 4 bases and 0 bases, with 10 bases remaining between them. This CDR3 reads CASSYGPSSYEQYF. For the CDR3, the DNA is TGTGCCAGCAGTTACGGGCCCTCCTCCTACGAGCAGTACTTC.

This rearrangement joins TRBV7-8 to TRBJ1-1; 7 bases agree with TRBD1. The ends lost 0 bases at V and 0 bases at J; junction bases unmatched: 7. Germline V gives CDR1 SGHVS, CDR2 FQNEAQ. The CDR3 is 17 amino acids. In DNA, the CDR3 is TGTGCCAGCAGCTTAGCCGGGACAGCGTCATTGAACACTGAAGCTTTCTTT. This gives the protein CASSLAGTASLNTEAFF.

This clonotype was seen a handful of times. The CDR3 protein is CSARDGRGGGSNSPLHF. As DNA, the CDR3 is TGCAGTGCTAGAGATGGGCGGGGGGGAGGGAGTAATTCACCCCTCCACTTT. This chain links TRBV20-1 with TRBJ1-6; a weak D match, TRBD1 (5 bases). The CDR3 runs 17 residues. Trimming pared 0 bases from V and 6 bases from J, leaving 18 bases between. The germline CDR1 and CDR2 sequences are DFQATT and SNEGSKA (reference sequence).

This clonotype appeared a few times. The rearrangement joins TRBV7-2 to TRBJ2-3; D could derive from TRBD1 or TRBD2 (5 bases each). CDR1 is SGHTA, CDR2 FQGNSA, per germline. The CDR3 covers 17 residues. V shed 5 bases and J shed 0 bases, with 18 bases lying between them. CDR3 sequence (DNA): TGTGCCAGCAGCCCAACAGGTTGGAGGAGTAGCACAGATACGCAGTATTTT. Translation: CASSPTGWRSSTDTQYF.

The chain has TRBV11-2 and TRBJ1-1; 9 bases are a match to TRBD1. The CDR3 covers 15 residues. V shed 5 bases and J 5 bases; nucleotides not matched to a gene: 9. CDR1 and CDR2 (germline): SGHAT, FQNNGV. The CDR3 here is CASSPLQGAKTEAFF. CDR3 bases: TGTGCCAGCAGCCCCTTACAGGGGGCGAAAACTGAAGCTTTCTTT.

CDR3 region: CSARDWDRGLFGDGYTF. As DNA, the CDR3 is TGCAGTGCTAGAGATTGGGACAGGGGGCTGTTTGGGGATGGCTACACCTTC. The chain links TRBV20-1 to TRBJ1-2; 12 bases map to TRBD1. There are 17 residues in the CDR3. V was pared by 0 bases and J by 6 bases, with 11 bases of the junction left unmatched. CDR1 and CDR2 (germline): DFQATT, SNEGSKA (reference sequence).

This clonotype occurred many times. The rearrangement joins TRBV7-9 to TRBJ2-4, with D hard to call. The CDR3 runs to 13 residues. Trimming left V 5 bases short and J 2 bases short, with 7 bases between. Germline V CDR1 and CDR2: SEHNR, FQNEAQ (reference sequence). The CDR3 DNA sequence: TGTGCCAGCAGCGCTGATCCCAAAAACATTCAGTACTTC. This gives the protein CASSADPKNIQYF.

This clonotype has just a few counts. This chain links TRBV7-2 with TRBJ1-1, with a weak D call TRBD1 (5 bases). Germline CDR1 and CDR2: SGHTA and FQGNSA. The CDR3 sequence is 13 residues long. V was clipped by 5 bases and J by 8 bases, with 15 bases between them. The CDR3 bases are TGTGCCAGCAGCCTAGGACAAACTAGAGAAGCTTTCTTT. It yields the protein CASSLGQTREAFF.

This clonotype occurred once. The V call is TRBV10-3, the J call TRBJ1-4; D is ambiguous. The V gene's germline CDR1 is ENHRY and CDR2 SYGVKD. The V gene lost 4 bases and the J gene lost 3 bases, with 12 bases spanning the gap. The CDR3 contains 15 residues. The CDR3 sequence: CAISAQATANEKLFF. The CDR3 region has the DNA TGTGCCATCAGTGCCCAGGCGACCGCTAATGAAAAACTGTTTTTT.

CDR3 DNA: TGTGCCAGCGGAACAGGGGGCAGGGTCACCGGGGAGCTGTTTTTT. It specifies CASGTGGRVTGELFF. This chain joins TRBV12-3 or TRBV12-4 and TRBJ2-2; 9 bases fit TRBD1. V shed 8 bases, J shed 4 bases, and the junction held 8 bases outside the gene matches. The CDR3 is made up of 15 amino acids.

The V gene is TRBV5-1, the J gene TRBJ2-1; possibly TRBD2 for D (6 bases). V lost 4 bases, J lost 8 bases, and 13 bases lay in between. The CDR3 spans 13 residues. Germline V gene lookup returns CDR1 SGHRS and CDR2 YFSETQ. This chain's CDR3 is CASSMGLFDEQFF. CDR3 coding DNA: TGCGCCAGCAGCATGGGACTTTTCGATGAGCAGTTCTTC.

This sequence joins TRBV6-5 and TRBJ2-2; no definite D call. Germline-derived CDR1 and CDR2 are MNHEY and SVGAGI. The CDR3 extends over 13 amino acids. V lost 0 bases and J 5 bases, leaving 4 bases between the germline ends. The CDR3 coding sequence is TGTGCCAGCAGTTACTCGGAAACCGGGGAGCTGTTTTTT. It specifies CASSYSETGELFF.

This chain joins TRBV7-6 and TRBJ2-7, with D unclear. V was trimmed by 1 base and J by 1 base, leaving 17 bases between them. CDR1 is SGHVS, CDR2 FNYEAQ, per germline. The CDR3 is made up of 17 amino acids. CDR3 in DNA: TGTGCCAGCAGCTTAGAACCAGAGTCAAGCTTGTCCTACGAGCAGTACTTC. Translating gives CASSLEPESSLSYEQYF.

The table lists this clonotype with a few counts. The J gene is TRBJ1-1, the V gene TRBV6-8; D gene uncertain. The CDR3 has 13 residues. Germline assignment: CDR1 MNHGY and CDR2 SAAAGT. V was trimmed by 8 bases and J by 5 bases, leaving 15 bases between them. The CDR3, as DNA: TGTGCCAGCTCCACCCCATGGGGAACTGAAGCTTTCTTT. Its protein is CASSTPWGTEAFF.

CDR3 DNA sequence: TGTGCCAGCAGCTGGCAGGTGGCAGGGGATAAGGGCTACACCTTC. Residues: CASSWQVAGDKGYTF. This chain uses TRBV5-4 with TRBJ1-2, with D possibly matching TRBD1 (6 bases). Germline assignment: CDR1 SGHNT and CDR2 YYREEE (reference sequence). The V end was cut by 3 bases, the J end by 8 bases, with 20 bases between. The CDR3 consists of 15 residues.